The present entry profiles one T cell receptor (delta chain) with its context. This clone was seen a handful of times. Its target antigen remains unknown. Possible read error: a much larger clone is one base away. CDR1 and CDR2 (GEAIGNYY, EKD) derive from the germline V gene. The V and J ends are trimmed by 2 bases and 0 bases, leaving 22 bases between them. Inclusive of the bounding cysteine and phenylalanine, the CDR3 is 21 residues long. The entry retains the CDR3 DNA only, 63 bases that are in frame from base 1. The sample belongs to a study of gamma-delta T cells after stem cell transplantation (dated by TCRdb to about 2016). Library generation was performed with RT-PCR. These reads were obtained on an Illumina MiSeq. TCRdb reanalyzed the public reads with the CATT caller, and identical DNA sequences were merged afterwards. For this sample there are about 3,400 delta-chain clones; around 15% appear just once. The top ten clonotypes cover approximately 15% of the sample.

Material for sequencing was gamma-delta T cells. This TCR was sampled from a human donor. It is not recorded whose cells these are; they may come from a transplant donor. Rearrangement joined TRDV2 to TRDJ3, with TRDD3 as a weak D call on 6 bases. The nucleotide sequence is given as TGTGCCTGTGACATCGGCTGGGGAGCGCGGCCCGACTCCTGGGACACCCGACAGATGTTTTTC. It translates as CACDIGWGARPDSWDTRQMFF.